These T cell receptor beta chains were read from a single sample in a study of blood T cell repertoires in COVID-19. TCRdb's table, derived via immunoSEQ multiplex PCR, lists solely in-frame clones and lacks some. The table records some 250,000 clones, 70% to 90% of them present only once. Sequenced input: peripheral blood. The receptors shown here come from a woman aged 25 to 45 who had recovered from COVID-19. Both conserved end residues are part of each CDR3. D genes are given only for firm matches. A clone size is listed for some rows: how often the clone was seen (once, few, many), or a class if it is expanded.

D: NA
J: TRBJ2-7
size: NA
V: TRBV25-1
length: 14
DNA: TGTGCCAGCAGTGGTTCGGGACATTCCTACGAGCAGTACTTC
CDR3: CASSGSGHSYEQYF

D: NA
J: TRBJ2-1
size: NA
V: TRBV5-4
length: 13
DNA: TGTGCCAGCAGCTTGTGGACTAACAATGAGCAGTTCTTC
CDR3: CASSLWTNNEQFF

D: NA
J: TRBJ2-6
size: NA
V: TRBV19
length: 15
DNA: TGTGCCAGTATGGGGACATTTCTGGGGGCCAACGTCCTGACTTTC
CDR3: CASMGTFLGANVLTF

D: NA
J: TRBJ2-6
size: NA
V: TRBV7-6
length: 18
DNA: TGTGCCAGCAGCTTAGTGGTAGGGAGCTTCTCTGGGGCCAACGTCCTGACTTTC
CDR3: CASSLVVGSFSGANVLTF

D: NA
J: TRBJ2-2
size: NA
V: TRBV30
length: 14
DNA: TGTGCCTGGGATACAGGCGCGAACACCGGGGAGCTGTTTTTT
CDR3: CAWDTGANTGELFF

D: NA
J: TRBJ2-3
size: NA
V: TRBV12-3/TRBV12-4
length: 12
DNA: TGTGCCAGCAGTCTCGGGACAGATACGCAGTATTTT
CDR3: CASSLGTDTQYF

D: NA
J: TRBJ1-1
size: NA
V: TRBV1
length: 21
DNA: TGCACCAGCAGCCACGCCCCCACGACAGGGGGCGCGGCGCAGGTGGACACTGAAGCTTTCTTT
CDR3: CTSSHAPTTGGAAQVDTEAFF

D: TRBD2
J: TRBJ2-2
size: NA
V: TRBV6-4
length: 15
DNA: TGTGCCAGCAGTGACAATACGGGGGGAACCGGGGAGCTGTTTTTT
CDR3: CASSDNTGGTGELFF

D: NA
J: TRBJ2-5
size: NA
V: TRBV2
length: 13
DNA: TGTGCCAGCAGTAAACTAGTTCAAGAGACCCAGTACTTC
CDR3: CASSKLVQETQYF

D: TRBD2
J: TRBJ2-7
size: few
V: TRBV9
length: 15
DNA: TGTGCCAGCAGCGTAGGGAGCGGGGGGAACTACGAGCAGTACTTC
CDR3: CASSVGSGGNYEQYF

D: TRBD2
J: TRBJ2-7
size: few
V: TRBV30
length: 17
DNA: TGTGCCTGGAGTGTAAAAGCGGGACTTCGGGGGAGGTCCGAGCAGTACTTC
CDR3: CAWSVKAGLRGRSEQYF

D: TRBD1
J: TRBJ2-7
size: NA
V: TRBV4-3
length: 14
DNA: TGCGCCAGCAGCCAAGCAGGGGGCGGCTACGAGCAGTACTTC
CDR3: CASSQAGGGYEQYF

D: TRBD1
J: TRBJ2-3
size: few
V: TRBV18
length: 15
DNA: TGTGCCAGCTCACCACCGGGACAGGGTTCAGATACGCAGTATTTT
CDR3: CASSPPGQGSDTQYF

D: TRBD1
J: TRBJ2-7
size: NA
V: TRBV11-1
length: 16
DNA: TGTGCCAGCAGCTTACCCACGGGGACAGGGGCCTACGAGCAGTACTTC
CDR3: CASSLPTGTGAYEQYF

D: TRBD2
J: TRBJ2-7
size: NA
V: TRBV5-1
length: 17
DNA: TGCGCCAGCAGCCCCGGGGGCACTAGCGGGGTAATTTGGGAGCAGTACTTC
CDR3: CASSPGGTSGVIWEQYF

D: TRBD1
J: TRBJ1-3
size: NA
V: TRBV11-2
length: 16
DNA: TGTGCCACAAGAATCACAGGGGGCGCATCTGGAAACACCATATATTTT
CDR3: CATRITGGASGNTIYF

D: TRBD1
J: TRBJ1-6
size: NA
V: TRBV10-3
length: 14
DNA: TGTGCCATCAGTGAATACAGGGGACCCTCACCCCTCCACTTT
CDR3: CAISEYRGPSPLHF

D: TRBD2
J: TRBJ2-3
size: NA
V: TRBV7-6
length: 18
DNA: TGTGCCAGCAGCCTCTCGGTCAGCGGGGGGGCCGGCACAGATACGCAGTATTTT
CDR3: CASSLSVSGGAGTDTQYF

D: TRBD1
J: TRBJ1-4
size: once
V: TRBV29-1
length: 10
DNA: TGCAGCGTTGACGCCGGGACAGTAACTTTT
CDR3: CSVDAGTVTF

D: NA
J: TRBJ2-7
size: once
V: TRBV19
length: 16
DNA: TGTGCCAGTAGTATGTCCGGGAGAGGACTTGTCTACGAGCAGTACTTC
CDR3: CASSMSGRGLVYEQYF

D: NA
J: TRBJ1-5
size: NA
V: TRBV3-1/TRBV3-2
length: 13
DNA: TGTGCCAGCAGCCAAGCACTAAATCAGCCCCAGCATTTT
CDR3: CASSQALNQPQHF

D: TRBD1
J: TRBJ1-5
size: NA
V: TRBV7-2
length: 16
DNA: TGTGCCAGCAGCTCAACCCCGGACAGGGGATATCAGCCCCAGCATTTT
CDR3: CASSSTPDRGYQPQHF

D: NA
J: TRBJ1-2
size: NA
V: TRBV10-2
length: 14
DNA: TGCGCCAGCAGTGGGGGCACTATCAGCTATGGCTACACCTTC
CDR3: CASSGGTISYGYTF

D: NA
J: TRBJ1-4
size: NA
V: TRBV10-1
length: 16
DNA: TGCGCCAGCAGCCCACCCTCTGGGGGGTCTAATGAAAAACTGTTTTTT
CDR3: CASSPPSGGSNEKLFF

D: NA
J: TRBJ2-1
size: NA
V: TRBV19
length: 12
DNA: TGTGCCAGGGGCCCACCCTACAATGAGCAGTTCTTC
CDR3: CARGPPYNEQFF

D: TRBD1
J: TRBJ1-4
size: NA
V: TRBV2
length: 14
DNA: TGTGCCAGCAGCAAACAGGGGGCTGATGAAAAACTGTTTTTT
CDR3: CASSKQGADEKLFF

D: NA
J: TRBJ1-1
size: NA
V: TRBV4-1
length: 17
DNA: TGCGCCAGCAGCCAAGAGCTTTGGGGCAGCTTGAACACTGAAGCTTTCTTT
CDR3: CASSQELWGSLNTEAFF

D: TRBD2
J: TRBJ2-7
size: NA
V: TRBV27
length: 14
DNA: TGTGCCAGCAGCGGACTCGGGACTAGCGACGAGCAGTACTTC
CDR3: CASSGLGTSDEQYF

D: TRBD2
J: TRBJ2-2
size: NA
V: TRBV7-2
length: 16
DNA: TGTGCCAGCAGTTTTTCCGGGACTAGCTCCACCGGGGAGCTGTTTTTT
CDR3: CASSFSGTSSTGELFF

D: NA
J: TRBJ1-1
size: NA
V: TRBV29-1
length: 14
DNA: TGCAGCTCGATGGGAGCAGGGGTGAACACTGAAGCTTTCTTT
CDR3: CSSMGAGVNTEAFF

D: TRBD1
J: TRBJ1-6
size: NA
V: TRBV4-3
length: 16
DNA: TGCGCCAGCAGCCAAGATCAAACAGGGGTGGGATCACCCCTCCACTTT
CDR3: CASSQDQTGVGSPLHF

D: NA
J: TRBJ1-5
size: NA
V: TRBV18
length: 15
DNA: TGTGCCAGCTCACCGGTCCTACTCCCCAATCAGCCCCAGCATTTT
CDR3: CASSPVLLPNQPQHF

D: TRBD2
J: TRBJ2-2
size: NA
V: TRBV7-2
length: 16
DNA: TGTGCCAGCAGCCAGGGACTAGCGGGTCTAACCGGGGAGCTGTTTTTT
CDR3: CASSQGLAGLTGELFF

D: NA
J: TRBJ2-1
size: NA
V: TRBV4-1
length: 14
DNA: TGCGCCAGCAGCCAGGGGGCGACCTACAATGAGCAGTTCTTC
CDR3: CASSQGATYNEQFF

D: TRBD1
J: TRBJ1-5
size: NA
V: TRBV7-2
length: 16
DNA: TGTGCCAGCAGCTCGACAGGGGAATTGGGCAATCAGCCCCAGCATTTT
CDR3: CASSSTGELGNQPQHF

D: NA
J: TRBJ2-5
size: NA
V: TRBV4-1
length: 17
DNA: TGCGCCAGCAGCCAAGAACTGGCCCGGCGGGGAGGAGGGACCCAGTACTTC
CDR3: CASSQELARRGGGTQYF

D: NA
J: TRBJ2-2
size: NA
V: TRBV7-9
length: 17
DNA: TGTGCCAGCAGCACCTCCCAGGGGTCGGTTGGAAACGGGGAGCTGTTTTTT
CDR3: CASSTSQGSVGNGELFF

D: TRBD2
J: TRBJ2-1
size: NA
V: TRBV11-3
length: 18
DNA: TGTGCCAGCAGCTTTCAGCCCCCAGGACTAGCGGGGTACAATGAGCAGTTCTTC
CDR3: CASSFQPPGLAGYNEQFF

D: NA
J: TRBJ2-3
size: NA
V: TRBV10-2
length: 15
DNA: TGCGCCAGCAGTGATCGGGGAGTTAGCACAGATACGCAGTATTTT
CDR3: CASSDRGVSTDTQYF

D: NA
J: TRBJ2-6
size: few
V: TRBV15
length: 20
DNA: TGTGCCACCAGCCGTCTGGATTTCGGGACATACTCCTCTGGGGCCAACGTCCTGACTTTC
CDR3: CATSRLDFGTYSSGANVLTF

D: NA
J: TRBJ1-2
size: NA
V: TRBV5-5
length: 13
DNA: TGTGCCAGCAGCTTGGACAGTAACTATGGCTACACCTTC
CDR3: CASSLDSNYGYTF

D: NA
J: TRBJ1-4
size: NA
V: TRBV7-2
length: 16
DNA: TGTGCCAGCAGCTTATTCTCCCCTGCAACTAATGAAAAACTGTTTTTT
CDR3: CASSLFSPATNEKLFF

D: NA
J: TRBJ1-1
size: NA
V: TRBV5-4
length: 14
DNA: TGTGCCAGCAGCCCCAGGACAGCGAACACTGAAGCTTTCTTT
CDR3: CASSPRTANTEAFF

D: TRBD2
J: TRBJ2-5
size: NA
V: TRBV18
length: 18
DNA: TGTGCCAGCTCACCACCGTGGAGTAGCGGGGGTAACGTTGGGACCCAGTACTTC
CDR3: CASSPPWSSGGNVGTQYF

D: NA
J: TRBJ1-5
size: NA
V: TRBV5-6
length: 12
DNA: TGTGCCAGCAGCTTGGCACTAGGTGAACAGCATTTT
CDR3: CASSLALGEQHF

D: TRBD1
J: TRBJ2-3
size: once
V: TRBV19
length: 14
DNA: TGTGCCAGTAGTCCTACAGGGGGCGTGGATACGCAGTATTTT
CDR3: CASSPTGGVDTQYF

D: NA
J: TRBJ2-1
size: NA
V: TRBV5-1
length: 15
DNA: TGCGCCAGCAGCTTGGATCACAGATCCTACAATGAGCAGTTCTTC
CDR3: CASSLDHRSYNEQFF

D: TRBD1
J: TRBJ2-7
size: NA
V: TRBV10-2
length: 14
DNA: TGCGCCAGCAGTGGGGACAGGAGCTCCTACGAGCAGTACTTC
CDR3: CASSGDRSSYEQYF

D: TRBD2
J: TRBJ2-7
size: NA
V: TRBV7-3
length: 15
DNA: TGTGCCAGCAGCCCGACCGGGGGGGGACCCTACGAGCAGTACTTC
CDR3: CASSPTGGGPYEQYF

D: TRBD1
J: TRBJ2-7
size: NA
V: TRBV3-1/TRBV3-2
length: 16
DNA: TGTGCCAGCAGCCAAGATCCCAGACAGGGCCATTACGAGCAGTACTTC
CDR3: CASSQDPRQGHYEQYF

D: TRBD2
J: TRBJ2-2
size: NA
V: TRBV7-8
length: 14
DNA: TGTGCCAGCAGCCTCTACGGGGGGTCCGGGGAGCTGTTTTTT
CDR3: CASSLYGGSGELFF